Reported below is one TCR beta chain. It lacks a known antigen. No per-base quality is available; no much larger clone lies one base away. This entry is derived from a study of T cell responses to AZD1222 COVID-19 vaccine (dated by TCRdb to the early 2020s). With regard to the full study: Because spike-specific TCR depth and breadth did not differ between the two schedules, AZD1222 recipients who got a second dose at roughly 4 weeks were pooled with those who got a second dose at roughly 12 weeks. Enrollment into the trials was organized by age into subgroups of 18-55, 56-69 and 70-plus years, and those subgroups contained roughly 160, 29 and 62 TCR-sequenced participants, respectively. TCR sequencing covered about 230 trial participants: some 210 given two doses of AZD1222 and some 25 given two doses of MenACWY control vaccine. What the study reported, not specific to this receptor: In the small 56-69-year group, the increase in depth fell short of significance, most likely because of low power. Participants were mostly white British, with more females than males. The authors suggested clonal diversity may have been underestimated. No day 14 peak-response samples were available, so repertoires were characterized only after the peak T cell response. Reportedly, close to half of the unique spike-specific TCRs recognized epitopes lying outside the regions that are mutated in the B.1.351 and B.1.1.7 variants. Conclusions about previously exposed vaccinees are limited because only five to seven AZD1222 recipients were SARS-CoV-2 seropositive at baseline. The vaccine-associated CD4 TCRs covered the entire spike protein, and the dominant responses fell in regions 160-218 and 743-854. After two AZD1222 doses, spike-specific TCR breadth and depth were significantly higher than at day 0 and than in MenACWY recipients.

Explained via the paper, the time point label denotes: baseline before first vaccination. Vaccinee samples came from UK trials COV001 and COV002, including a single-blind randomized controlled phase 2/3 trial of AZD1222 (ChAdOx1 nCoV-19) in healthy adults. For TCRbeta chain sequencing, PBMC samples from trial participants were taken at day 0 and at day 28 after the second dose. The CDR3 regions of human TCRbeta chains were analyzed by immunosequencing. In the original analysis: Repertoire TCRs were matched against a reference library of SARS-CoV-2-specific TCRs generated with the MIRA antigen-specificity platform. Breadth was defined as the fraction of unique TCRs that were SARS-CoV-2-associated. Depth was defined as the fraction of total T cells that were SARS-CoV-2-associated. Using the MIRA data, each spike-specific TCR was mapped to the spike region that the TCR reacts to and placed in a CD4 or CD8 class. Log10-transformed breadth and depth values were compared by one-way ANOVA with Sidak's multiple comparisons tests. The table was pulled from immuneACCESS by TCRdb, which kept in-frame rearrangements only. Such tables lose some clones; where checked, under half of the loss comes from unresolved V genes, and the rest has no known cause. V, J and clone size derive from that table, while D and trimming were established from the DNA sequence. Counted in this sample were about 130,000 clones; roughly 93% of them appeared once. Around 3.1% of the sample is held by the ten biggest clonotypes.

This sequence was found in an adult in good health. Source: peripheral blood, taken on day 0 of AZD1222 vaccination.

The CDR3 reads as follows: CASSSYLAGSGELFF. The sequence in DNA is TGTGCCAGCAGTTCGTATCTAGCGGGTTCTGGGGAGCTGTTTTTT. The V gene is TRBV6-5 and the J gene is TRBJ2-2, and 8 junctional nucleotides match TRBD2. The germline V gene provides CDR1 MNHEY and CDR2 SVGAGI. Trimming accounts for 4 bases at V and 8 bases at J, while the number of junction bases matched to no gene is 9. Its CDR3 holds 15 amino acids, cysteine through phenylalanine. The sequence is cut down to CDR3 DNA, 45 bases in frame from base 1.